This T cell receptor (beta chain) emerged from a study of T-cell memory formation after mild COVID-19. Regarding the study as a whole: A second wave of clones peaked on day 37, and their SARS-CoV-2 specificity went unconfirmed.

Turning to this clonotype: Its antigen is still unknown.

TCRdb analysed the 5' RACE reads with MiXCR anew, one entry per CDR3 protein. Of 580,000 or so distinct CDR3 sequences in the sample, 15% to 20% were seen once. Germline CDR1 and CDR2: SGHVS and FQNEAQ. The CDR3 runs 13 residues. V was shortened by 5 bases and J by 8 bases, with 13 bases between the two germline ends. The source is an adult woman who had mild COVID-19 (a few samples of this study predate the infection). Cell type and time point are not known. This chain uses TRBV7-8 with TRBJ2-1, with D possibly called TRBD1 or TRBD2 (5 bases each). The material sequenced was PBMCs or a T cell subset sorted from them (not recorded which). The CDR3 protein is CASSPWQGDEQFF. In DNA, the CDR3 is TGTGCCAGCAGCCCCTGGCAGGGAGATGAGCAGTTCTTC.